The sequence of this T cell receptor beta chain was determined in a study of T cells in Graves' hyperthyroidism and ophthalmopathy. RNA transcripts provided the source from which TCR beta CDR3 regions were amplified. Primed by the HTBI set, a first-round RT-PCR was run on the TCR CDR3. TCRdb redid the calling of the multiplex PCR reads with MiXCR, one entry per CDR3 protein. The data hold hundreds of thousands of distinct CDR3 sequences, with roughly 15% observed a single time. This CDR3 has 16 amino acids. The V gene end was trimmed by 4 bases and the J gene end by 3 bases; junction bases not matched to a gene: 11. Germline values: CDR1 DFQATT, CDR2 SNEGSKA (reference sequence). This clonotype was observed a handful of times. The antigen is not known. General study points: A model using 13 V-J features told ophthalmopathy apart from stable hyperthyroidism.

This clonotype originated in a woman aged 40-49 years with Graves' ophthalmopathy. Material for sequencing was blood. This chain links TRBV20-1 with TRBJ2-7; TRBD2 agrees at 11 bases. The CDR3 DNA sequence: TGCAGTGCTACATACCTAGCGGGAGGAGTTGGCTACGAGCAGTACTTC. Amino acids: CSATYLAGGVGYEQYF.